This TCR beta chain appears in the sequencing data of a study of blood T cell repertoires in COVID-19. Authors' data handling: The authors estimated nucleated cell counts from reference gene primer amplification. Repertoires were generated with immunoSEQ multiplex PCR, while TCRdb's copy carries only in-frame clones and drops some. That table supplies the V and J calls and clone size; D and trimming were determined from the DNA. The sample has about 290,000 clones, nearly 90% seen once. This CDR3 region has 13 residues. Between the trimmed V and J ends, which lost 6 bases and 2 bases, there was a span of 8 bases. Per the germline V gene, CDR1 is ENHRY and CDR2 is SYGVKD.

The chain links TRBV10-3 to TRBJ1-3; D is perhaps TRBD1 (5 bases). This receptor was taken from a woman in her 30s with COVID-19, enrolled during active disease. Sequenced sample: peripheral blood. Written as DNA, the CDR3 is TGTGCCATCAGCCAGGGTGCTGGAAACACCATATATTTT. Encoded protein: CAISQGAGNTIYF.